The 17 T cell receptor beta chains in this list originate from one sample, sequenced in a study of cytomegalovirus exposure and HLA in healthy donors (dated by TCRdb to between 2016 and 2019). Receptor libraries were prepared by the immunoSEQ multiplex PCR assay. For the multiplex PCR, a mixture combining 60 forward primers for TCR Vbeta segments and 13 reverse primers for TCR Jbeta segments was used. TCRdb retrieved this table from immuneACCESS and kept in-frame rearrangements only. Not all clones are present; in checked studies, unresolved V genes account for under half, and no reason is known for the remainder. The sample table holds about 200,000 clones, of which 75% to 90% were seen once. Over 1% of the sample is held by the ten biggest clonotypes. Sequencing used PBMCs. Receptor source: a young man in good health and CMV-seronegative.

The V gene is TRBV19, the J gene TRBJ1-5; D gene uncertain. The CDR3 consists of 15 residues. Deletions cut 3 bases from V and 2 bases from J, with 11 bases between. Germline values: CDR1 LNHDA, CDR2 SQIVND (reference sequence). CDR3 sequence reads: CASSMSRRGNQPQHF. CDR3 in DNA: TGTGCCAGTAGTATGTCCAGGCGGGGCAATCAGCCCCAGCATTTT.

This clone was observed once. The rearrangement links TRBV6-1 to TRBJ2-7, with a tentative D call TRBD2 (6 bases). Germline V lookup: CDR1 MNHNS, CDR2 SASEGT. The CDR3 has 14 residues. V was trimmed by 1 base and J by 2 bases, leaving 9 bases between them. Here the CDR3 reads CASSEGLVAYEQYF. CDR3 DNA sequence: TGTGCCAGCAGTGAAGGACTAGTGGCCTACGAGCAGTACTTC.

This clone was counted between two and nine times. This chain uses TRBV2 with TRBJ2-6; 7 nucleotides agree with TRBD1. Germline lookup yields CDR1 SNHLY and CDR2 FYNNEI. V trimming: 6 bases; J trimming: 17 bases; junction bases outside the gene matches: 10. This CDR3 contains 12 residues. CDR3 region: CASRGTDAILTF. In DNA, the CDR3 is TGTGCCAGCAGGGGGACAGATGCTATATTGACTTTC. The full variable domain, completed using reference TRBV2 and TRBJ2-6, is EPEVTQTPSHQVTQMGQEVILRCVPISNHLYFYWYRQILGQKVEFLVSFYNNEISEKSEIFDDQFSVERPDGSNFTLKIRSTKLEDSAMYFCASRGTDAILTFGAGSRLTVL.

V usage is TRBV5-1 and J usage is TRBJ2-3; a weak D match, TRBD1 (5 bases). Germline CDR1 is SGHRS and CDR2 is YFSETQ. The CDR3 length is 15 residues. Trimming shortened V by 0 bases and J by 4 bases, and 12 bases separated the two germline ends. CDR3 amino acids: CASSLGWQGPDTQYF. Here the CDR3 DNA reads TGCGCCAGCAGCTTGGGTTGGCAGGGCCCAGATACGCAGTATTTT.

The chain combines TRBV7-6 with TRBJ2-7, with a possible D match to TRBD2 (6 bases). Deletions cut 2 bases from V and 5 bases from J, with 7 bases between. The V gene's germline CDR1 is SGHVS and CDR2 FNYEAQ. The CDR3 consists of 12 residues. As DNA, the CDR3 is TGTGCCAGCAGCTTAAGGGAGGACGAGCAGTACTTC. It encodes CASSLREDEQYF. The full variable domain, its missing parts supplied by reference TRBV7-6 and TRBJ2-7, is GAGVSQSPRYKVTKRGQDVALRCDPISGHVSLYWYRQALGQGPEFLTYFNYEAQQDKSGLPNDRFSAERPEGSISTLTIQRTEQRDSAMYRCASSLREDEQYFGPGTRLTVT.

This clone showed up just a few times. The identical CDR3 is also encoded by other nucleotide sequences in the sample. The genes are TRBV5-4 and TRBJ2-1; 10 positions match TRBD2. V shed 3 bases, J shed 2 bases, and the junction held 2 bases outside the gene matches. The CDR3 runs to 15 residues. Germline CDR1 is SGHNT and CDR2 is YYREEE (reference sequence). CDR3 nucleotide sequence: TGTGCCAGCAGCTCGGGGACTAGCGCCTACAATGAGCAGTTCTTC. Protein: CASSSGTSAYNEQFF.

The CDR3 bases are TGTGCCAGCAGTTTCCCTAGCGGAAATGAGCAGTTCTTC. This encodes CASSFPSGNEQFF. The rearrangement links TRBV28 to TRBJ2-1; 7 bases agree with TRBD2. The CDR3 covers 13 residues. J gave up 7 bases and V 3 bases, and 3 bases lay outside the gene matches. Germline V gives CDR1 MDHEN, CDR2 SYDVKM.

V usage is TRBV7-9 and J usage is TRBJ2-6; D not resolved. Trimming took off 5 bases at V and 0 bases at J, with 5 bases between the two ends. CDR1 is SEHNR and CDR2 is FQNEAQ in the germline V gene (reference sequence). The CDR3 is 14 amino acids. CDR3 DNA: TGTGCCAGCAGCCTCAGCTCTGGGGCCAACGTCCTGACTTTC. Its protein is CASSLSSGANVLTF.

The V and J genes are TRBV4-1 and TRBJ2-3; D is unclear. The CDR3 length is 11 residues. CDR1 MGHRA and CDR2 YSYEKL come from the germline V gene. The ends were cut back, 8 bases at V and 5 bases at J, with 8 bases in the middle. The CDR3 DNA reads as TGCGCCAGCGGCCCGGGAGATACGCAGTATTTT. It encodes CASGPGDTQYF.

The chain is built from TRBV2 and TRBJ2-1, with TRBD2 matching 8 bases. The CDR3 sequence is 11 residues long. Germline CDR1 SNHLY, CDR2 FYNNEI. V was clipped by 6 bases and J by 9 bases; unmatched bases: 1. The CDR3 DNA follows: TGTGCCAGCAGGCTAGCGGGTGAGCAGTTCTTC. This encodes CASRLAGEQFF.

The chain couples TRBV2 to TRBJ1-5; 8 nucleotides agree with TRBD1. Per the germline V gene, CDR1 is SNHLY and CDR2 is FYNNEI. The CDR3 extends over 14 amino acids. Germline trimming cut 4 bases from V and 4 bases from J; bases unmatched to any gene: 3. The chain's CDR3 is CASSAQGANQPQHF. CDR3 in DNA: TGTGCCAGCAGTGCGCAGGGGGCGAATCAGCCCCAGCATTTT.

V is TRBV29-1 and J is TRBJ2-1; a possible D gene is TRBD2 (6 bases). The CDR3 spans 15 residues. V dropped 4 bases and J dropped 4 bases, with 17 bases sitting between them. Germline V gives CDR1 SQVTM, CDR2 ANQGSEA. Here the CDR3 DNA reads TGCAGCGTTGTTTTCGGCAGGGAGGTATACAATGAGCAGTTCTTC. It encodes CSVVFGREVYNEQFF.

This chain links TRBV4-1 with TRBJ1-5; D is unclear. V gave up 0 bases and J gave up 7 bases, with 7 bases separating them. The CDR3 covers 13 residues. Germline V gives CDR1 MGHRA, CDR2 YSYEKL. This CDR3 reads CASSQESIQPQHF. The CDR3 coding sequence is TGCGCCAGCAGCCAAGAATCTATCCAGCCCCAGCATTTT.

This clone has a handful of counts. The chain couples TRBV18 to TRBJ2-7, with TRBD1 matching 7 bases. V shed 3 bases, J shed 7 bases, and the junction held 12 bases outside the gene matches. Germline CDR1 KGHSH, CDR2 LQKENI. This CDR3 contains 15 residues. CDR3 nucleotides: TGTGCCAGCTCACCGGGAAGACAGGGTATGAAAGAGCAGTACTTC. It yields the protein CASSPGRQGMKEQYF.

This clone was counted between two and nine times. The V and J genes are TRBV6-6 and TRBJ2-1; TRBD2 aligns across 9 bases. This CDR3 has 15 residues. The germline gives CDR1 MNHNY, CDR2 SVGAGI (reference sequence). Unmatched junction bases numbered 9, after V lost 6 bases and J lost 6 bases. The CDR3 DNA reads TGTGCCAGCAGGCCCGCTAGCGGGGATACCAATGAGCAGTTCTTC. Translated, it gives CASRPASGDTNEQFF.

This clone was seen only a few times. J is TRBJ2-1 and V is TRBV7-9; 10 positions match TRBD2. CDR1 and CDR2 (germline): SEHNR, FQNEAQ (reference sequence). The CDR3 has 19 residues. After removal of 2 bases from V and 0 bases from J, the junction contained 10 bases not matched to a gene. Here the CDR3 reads CASSLTRVAGGPSYNEQFF. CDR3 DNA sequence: TGTGCCAGCAGCTTAACAAGGGTAGCGGGAGGCCCCTCCTACAATGAGCAGTTCTTC.

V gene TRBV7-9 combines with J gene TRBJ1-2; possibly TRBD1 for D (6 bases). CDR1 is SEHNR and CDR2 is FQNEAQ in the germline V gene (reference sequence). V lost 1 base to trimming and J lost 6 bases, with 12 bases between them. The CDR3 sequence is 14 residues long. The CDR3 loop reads CASSLEDRPHGYTF. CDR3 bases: TGTGCCAGCAGCTTAGAAGACAGGCCTCATGGCTACACCTTC.